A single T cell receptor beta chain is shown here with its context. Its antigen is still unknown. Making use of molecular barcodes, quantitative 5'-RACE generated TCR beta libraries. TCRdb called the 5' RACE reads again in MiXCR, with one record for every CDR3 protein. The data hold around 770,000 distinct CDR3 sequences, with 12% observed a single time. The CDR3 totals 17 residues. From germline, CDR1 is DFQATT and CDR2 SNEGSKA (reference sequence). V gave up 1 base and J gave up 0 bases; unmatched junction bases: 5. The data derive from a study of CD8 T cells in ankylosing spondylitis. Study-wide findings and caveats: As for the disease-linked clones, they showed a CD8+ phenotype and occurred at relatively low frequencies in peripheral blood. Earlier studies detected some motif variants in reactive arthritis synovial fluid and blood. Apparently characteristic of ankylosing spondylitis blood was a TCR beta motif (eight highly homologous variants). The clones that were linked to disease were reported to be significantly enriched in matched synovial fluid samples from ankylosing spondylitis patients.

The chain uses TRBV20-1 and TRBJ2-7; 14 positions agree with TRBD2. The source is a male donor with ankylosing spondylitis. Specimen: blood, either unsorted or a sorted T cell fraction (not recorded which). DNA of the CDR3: TGCAGTGCTAGAGGCCCCGGGACTAGCGGGAGCTCCTACGAGCAGTACTTC. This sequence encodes CSARGPGTSGSSYEQYF.